This TCR beta chain comes out of a study of cytomegalovirus exposure and HLA in healthy donors. Use of 60 Vbeta and 13 Jbeta primers characterized the PCR. Method: immunoSEQ multiplex PCR; TCRdb's copy keeps in-frame clones and lacks some. Seen here are under 200,000 clones, 70% to 80% observed once, and the top ten hold approximately 1.2%. Germline CDR1 reads KGHSH; CDR2 reads LQKENI. The CDR3 is 15 amino acids. V was shortened by 0 bases and J by 2 bases, with 9 bases between the two germline ends. The sequenced sample consisted of PBMCs. The chain couples TRBV18 to TRBJ2-3; D perhaps matches TRBD1 (6 bases). The sequence was obtained from a man aged 30 to 45 in good health and CMV-seronegative. The CDR3 sequence: CASSPPQGNTDTQYF. As DNA, the CDR3 is TGTGCCAGCTCACCACCGCAGGGGAACACAGATACGCAGTATTTT.